These 3 T cell receptor beta chains share one sample of origin, sequenced in a study of beta chain features in type 1 diabetes. Broader study findings: Shortening of TCRB CDR3s, moderate but significant, appeared in all four CD4+ subsets of Type 1 diabetes patients.

No antigen is known for these receptors. What was sequenced were expressed TCRB transcripts, since all of the isolated RNA had been reverse transcribed. TCRdb's table, derived via immunoSEQ multiplex PCR, lists solely in-frame clones and lacks some. The sample lists approximately 160,000 clones, almost 65% occurring once. The sample taken for sequencing was naive CD4+ T cells from blood. Receptors were obtained from a man aged 30-40 years with type 1 diabetes.

V is TRBV5-6 and J is TRBJ1-1; D is perhaps TRBD1 (6 bases). V lost 1 base and J lost 6, with 16 bases in between. The CDR3 contains 15 residues. The germline V gene has CDR1 SGHDT and CDR2 YYEEEE. CDR3 nucleotide sequence: TGTGCCAGCAGCTTGCAGGGGACCCTAATCGCTGAAGCTTTCTTT. Translation: CASSLQGTLIAEAFF.

The chain employs TRBV7-9 and TRBJ2-1; D unclear. Germline V gives CDR1 SEHNR, CDR2 FQNEAQ (reference sequence). This CDR3 spans 12 amino acids. The V and J ends lost 2 bases and 5 bases respectively, with 4 bases between them. CDR3 residues: CASSLSDNEQFF. DNA of the CDR3: TGTGCCAGCAGCTTAAGTGACAATGAGCAGTTCTTC.

The chain recombines TRBV11-2 with TRBJ2-3; D uncertain. V lost 0 bases and J lost 3, with 7 bases in between. Germline V gene lookup returns CDR1 SGHAT and CDR2 FQNNGV. This CDR3 contains 14 residues. DNA for the CDR3: TGTGCCAGCAGCTTAGATTATGGGACAGATACGCAGTATTTT. Its translation is CASSLDYGTDTQYF.